This T cell receptor (beta chain) was captured in a study of T cell repertoires in cytomegalovirus infection. Looking at the study overall: A matching HLA type, together with CMV infection, was signaled by public TCR beta signatures.

TCRdb analysed the reads with MiXCR anew, one entry per CDR3 protein. In the table there are nearly 650,000 distinct CDR3 sequences, 20% to 25% of which are singletons. Study results and caveats: The cumulative frequency of public TCR beta families distinguished individuals who carried CMV together with the relevant HLA. The response measured ex vivo was dominated by TCR beta clonotypes (HLA-C-restricted and CMV-specific).

Trimming shortened V by 4 bases and J by 0 bases, and 10 bases separated the two germline ends. The V gene's germline CDR1 is SGHVS and CDR2 FNYEAQ. CDR3 size: 15 residues. This clonotype showed up many times. Antigen unknown. J is TRBJ2-1 and V is TRBV7-6, with D perhaps TRBD1 or TRBD2 (6 bases each). The sample comprised CD8+ T cells from PBMCs. The clonotype comes from a human donor in good health (CMV status not recorded). Some clones in this sample may be carry-over from other donors' samples. The CDR3 is CASSWGDNSYNEQFF. The CDR3 DNA reads TGTGCCAGCAGCTGGGGGGACAACTCCTACAATGAGCAGTTCTTC. The full variable domain, in which reference TRBV7-6 and TRBJ2-1 provide the parts outside the CDR3, is GAGVSQSPRYKVTKRGQDVALRCDPISGHVSLYWYRQALGQGPEFLTYFNYEAQQDKSGLPNDRFSAERPEGSISTLTIQRTEQRDSAMYRCASSWGDNSYNEQFFGPGTRLTVL.